Included here is one TCR beta chain sequence, with context. The data stem from a study of T-cell memory formation after mild COVID-19. TCRdb itself ran the 5' RACE reads through MiXCR, one entry per CDR3 protein. The sample contains roughly 340,000 distinct CDR3 sequences, approximately 15% of which appear only once. Unmatched junction bases numbered 6, after V lost 1 base and J lost 12 bases. Germline CDR1 SGHTA, CDR2 FQGNSA. This CDR3 spans 15 amino acids. The specimen sequenced was PBMCs or a T cell subset sorted from them (not recorded which). The receptor was isolated from a man aged 18 to 35 who had mild COVID-19 (a few samples of this study predate the infection). Cell type and time point are not known. V usage is TRBV7-2 and J usage is TRBJ2-1; 13 bases agree with TRBD2. CDR3 region: CASSLVGTSGAGQFF. The CDR3 coding sequence is TGTGCCAGCAGCTTAGTTGGGACTAGCGGGGCGGGGCAGTTCTTC.